The 23 T cell receptor beta chains below all came from one sample that was sequenced in a study of cytomegalovirus exposure and HLA in healthy donors. A multiplex PCR was run with 60 Vbeta primers and 13 Jbeta primers. Measured with immunoSEQ multiplex PCR; TCRdb has only the in-frame clones, and not every one. Of 90,000 to 150,000 clones listed, around 67% are singletons. Sequencing was carried out using PBMCs. The receptor set was obtained from a woman aged 40-49 years in good health and CMV-seronegative.

This clone was observed a handful of times. CDR3 in amino acids: CASSYSDNSYEQYF. CDR3 bases: TGTGCCAGCAGTTACTCGGACAACTCCTACGAGCAGTACTTC. This chain links TRBV6-6 with TRBJ2-7; possibly TRBD1 for D (5 bases). This CDR3 spans 14 amino acids. Germline CDR1 MNHNY, CDR2 SVGAGI (reference sequence). Trimming removed 0 bases at V and 0 bases at J, with 6 bases between.

Only a few counts were recorded for this clone. The genes are TRBV5-3 and TRBJ1-5; possibly TRBD1 for D (5 bases). TRBV5-3 is an ORF, with its function uncertain. CDR3 length: 15 residues. The V end was cut by 8 bases, the J end by 1 base, with 16 bases between. This chain's CDR3 is CASSQDGGSNQPQHF. CDR3 nucleotides: TGTGCCAGCAGCCAAGACGGGGGAAGCAATCAGCCCCAGCATTTT.

This chain links TRBV7-6 with TRBJ2-7; 9 bases are shared with TRBD2. CDR1 and CDR2 (germline): SGHVS, FNYEAQ. V trimming: 5 bases; J trimming: 7 bases; junction bases outside the gene matches: 9. The CDR3 spans 14 residues. The CDR3 region is CASSPYSGSGEQYF. The CDR3 DNA reads as TGTGCCAGCAGCCCCTATAGCGGGAGCGGGGAGCAGTACTTC.

This chain links TRBV18 with TRBJ2-3; 8 nucleotides align to TRBD2. The V and J ends lost 3 bases and 5 bases, in that order; junction bases with no gene match: 10. Germline CDR1 and CDR2: KGHSH and LQKENI. This CDR3 has 16 residues. The chain's CDR3 is CASSPFGAGDRDTQYF. Written as DNA, the CDR3 is TGTGCCAGCTCACCTTTTGGAGCGGGAGATAGAGATACGCAGTATTTT. Together with reference TRBV18 and TRBJ2-3, the CDR3 gives the full variable domain: NAGVMQNPRHLVRRRGQEARLRCSPMKGHSHVYWYRQLPEEGLKFMVYLQKENIIDESGMPKERFSAEFPKEGPSILRIQQVVRGDSAAYFCASSPFGAGDRDTQYFGPGTRLTVL.

The V gene is TRBV7-6, the J gene TRBJ2-7; 12 bases are a match to TRBD1. With 1 base clipped from V and 6 bases from J, the junction kept 4 bases outside the gene matches. CDR3 length: 15 residues. Germline V CDR1 and CDR2: SGHVS, FNYEAQ. CDR3 in amino acids: CASSLEGQGAGEQYF. The CDR3 region has the DNA TGTGCCAGCAGCTTAGAGGGACAGGGGGCGGGCGAGCAGTACTTC.

V gene TRBV11-2 combines with J gene TRBJ2-7; TRBD2 matches 7 bases. V trimming: 1 base; J trimming: 1 base; junction bases outside the gene matches: 7. The CDR3 contains 16 residues. Germline assignment: CDR1 SGHAT and CDR2 FQNNGV. The CDR3 region is CASSLVRGGSSYEQYF. Here the CDR3 DNA reads TGTGCCAGCAGCTTAGTTCGCGGGGGTTCATCCTACGAGCAGTACTTC.

The V call is TRBV5-8, the J call TRBJ2-7; tentative D call: TRBD2 (5 bases). CDR3 length equals 12 residues. The V end lost 1 base, the J end lost 6 bases, and 8 bases lay between the germline ends. Germline-derived CDR1 and CDR2 are SGHTS and YDEGEE. The CDR3 coding sequence is TGTGCCAGCAGCTTGCGAGGGCTCGAGCAGTACTTC. It specifies CASSLRGLEQYF.

The sample holds a few counts of this clone. The V and J genes are TRBV2 and TRBJ1-2, with 7 bases aligning to TRBD1. CDR1 and CDR2 (germline): SNHLY, FYNNEI. The junction had 6 bases not matched to a gene; V was cut back by 6 bases and J by 11 bases. The CDR3 consists of 11 residues. CDR3 residues: CASRTTGRYTF. As DNA, the CDR3 is TGTGCCAGCAGGACGACAGGGAGATACACCTTC.

The V call is TRBV5-6, the J call TRBJ2-3, with 10 nucleotides matching TRBD2. Germline CDR1 is SGHDT and CDR2 is YYEEEE. V was pared by 4 bases and J by 4 bases, with 3 bases of the junction left unmatched. The length of the CDR3 is 14 residues. The CDR3 sequence: CASSLGTSADTQYF. In DNA form, the CDR3 reads TGTGCCAGCAGCCTAGGGACTAGCGCAGATACGCAGTATTTT.

The chain links TRBV29-1 to TRBJ2-5; TRBD2 agrees at 9 bases. Trimming took 4 bases from V and 2 from J; bases not matched to a gene: 5. CDR1 is SQVTM and CDR2 is ANQGSEA in the germline V gene. This CDR3 is 14 amino acids long. Written as DNA, the CDR3 is TGCAGCGTTGGACTGGCGGGGGGGCAAGAGACCCAGTACTTC. Encoded protein: CSVGLAGGQETQYF.

The chain links TRBV6-1 to TRBJ1-2; maybe TRBD1 (5 bases). Trimming shortened V by 0 bases and J by 2 bases, and 13 bases separated the two germline ends. The CDR3 consists of 16 residues. Looked up from germline, CDR1 is MNHNS and CDR2 is SASEGT. The CDR3 DNA reads TGTGCCAGCAGTGAAGCGGGGCAGGCCTTGAACTATGGCTACACCTTC. Protein sequence: CASSEAGQALNYGYTF.

The chain is built from TRBV29-1 and TRBJ2-6; unclear D gene. Germline CDR1 SQVTM, CDR2 ANQGSEA. The CDR3 sequence is 16 residues long. Trimming cost V 5 bases and J 0 bases, with 14 bases left between them. The CDR3 DNA follows: TGCAGCGTTCAAGGTCGGAGTCCCTCTGGGGCCAACGTCCTGACTTTC. Translation gives CSVQGRSPSGANVLTF.

The V call is TRBV27, the J call TRBJ2-7, with D possibly being TRBD2 (5 bases). Trimming left V 0 bases short and J 6 bases short, with 15 bases between. Germline CDR1 is MNHEY and CDR2 is SMNVEV (reference sequence). The CDR3 runs 15 residues. The DNA for the CDR3 is TGTGCCAGCAGTTTATCCACGGGATCGGTCGCCGAGCAGTACTTC. Amino acid sequence: CASSLSTGSVAEQYF.

V is TRBV2 and J is TRBJ2-7, with TRBD1 matching 11 bases. The CDR3 is made up of 13 amino acids. With 9 bases clipped from V and 2 bases from J, the junction kept 3 bases outside the gene matches. Germline CDR1 reads SNHLY; CDR2 reads FYNNEI. The chain's CDR3 is CARGTGGPYEQYF. The CDR3 DNA reads as TGTGCCAGAGGGACAGGGGGTCCCTACGAGCAGTACTTC.

J is TRBJ2-2 and V is TRBV4-3; TRBD1 agrees at 7 bases. Losses at the gene ends were 2 bases for V and 4 bases for J; bases not matched to a gene: 10. The CDR3 sequence is 17 residues long. The germline V gene encodes CDR1 LGHNA and CDR2 YSLEER. The CDR3 DNA reads as TGCGCCAGCAGCCAAATCCTCAGGGGGTCGGGCACCGGGGAGCTGTTTTTT. This sequence encodes CASSQILRGSGTGELFF.

There are a few counts of this clone. V gene TRBV18 combines with J gene TRBJ2-7; 10 positions match TRBD1. The CDR3 consists of 16 residues. The germline V gene encodes CDR1 KGHSH and CDR2 LQKENI. The V and J ends lost 4 bases and 3 bases, in that order; junction bases with no gene match: 9. The CDR3 sequence: CASSRPTGQGHYEQYF. The CDR3 nucleotides are TGTGCCAGCTCACGCCCCACGGGACAGGGGCACTACGAGCAGTACTTC.

The V call is TRBV5-1, the J call TRBJ1-2, with 9 bases lining up with TRBD1. Trimming removed 0 bases from V and 4 bases from J; junction bases left unmatched: 4. Germline CDR1 reads SGHRS; CDR2 reads YFSETQ. There are 15 residues in the CDR3. The chain's CDR3 is CASSLDTGGVYGYTF. The DNA of the CDR3 is TGCGCCAGCAGCTTGGATACAGGGGGCGTCTATGGCTACACCTTC.

The J gene is TRBJ1-1, the V gene TRBV7-9; D might be TRBD1 (5 bases). The V gene lost 1 base and the J gene lost 4 bases, with 10 bases spanning the gap. Germline V gene lookup returns CDR1 SEHNR and CDR2 FQNEAQ (reference sequence). This CDR3 comprises 14 residues. The CDR3, as DNA: TGTGCCAGCAGCTTAGGGGGCGGGGGCACTGAAGCTTTCTTT. Translating gives CASSLGGGGTEAFF.

The chain uses TRBV9 and TRBJ2-5; 7 bases line up with TRBD1. Germline V CDR1 and CDR2: SGDLS, YYNGEE. The CDR3 consists of 14 residues. Trimming cost V 3 bases and J 1 base; bases outside gene matches: 3. CDR3 DNA: TGTGCCAGCAGCGCCGGACAGGTCCAAGAGACCCAGTACTTC. Translated, it gives CASSAGQVQETQYF.

V and J are TRBV2 and TRBJ2-7, with TRBD1 matching 9 bases. The CDR3 is 16 residues long. Losses at the gene ends were 3 bases for V and 3 bases for J; bases not matched to a gene: 9. Looked up from germline, CDR1 is SNHLY and CDR2 is FYNNEI. The CDR3 DNA reads as TGTGCCAGCAGTGAGACGGGACAGGGAAGCGTCTACGAGCAGTACTTC. This codes for CASSETGQGSVYEQYF.

V is TRBV6-5 and J is TRBJ1-6, with a weak D call TRBD1 (5 bases). The CDR3 has 13 amino acids. Per germline, CDR1 MNHEY and CDR2 SVGAGI. Trimming pared 6 bases from V and 10 bases from J, leaving 13 bases between. The CDR3 region has the DNA TGTGCCAGCAGACCCCCCGGGGGATCACCCCTCCACTTT. This gives the protein CASRPPGGSPLHF.

This clone was seen only once. The chain recombines TRBV10-3 with TRBJ2-1; TRBD2 is a possible D gene (5 bases). Trimming left V 1 base short and J 8 bases short, with 6 bases between. Germline V gene sequence: CDR1 ENHRY, CDR2 SYGVKD. The CDR3 extends over 12 amino acids. CDR3 region: CAISEFGDEQFF. CDR3 nucleotide sequence: TGTGCCATCAGTGAGTTCGGGGATGAGCAGTTCTTC.

This chain uses TRBV7-2 with TRBJ1-1; maybe TRBD1 (5 bases). The ends were cut back, 3 bases at V and 13 bases at J, with 12 bases in the middle. The CDR3 runs 11 residues. The germline CDR1 and CDR2 sequences are SGHTA and FQGNSA. CDR3 bases: TGTGCCAGCAGCTTCTCGGGGGAGGGTTTCTTT. It specifies CASSFSGEGFF.